This T cell receptor (beta chain) came from a study of blood T cell repertoires in COVID-19. Looking at the study overall: The cDNA or gDNA used as material had been derived from T cells, B-cell-depleted T cells, or PBMCs.

As processed by the authors: Amplification from reference gene primers served as the basis for estimated nucleated cell counts. Only in-frame clones appear in the TCRdb table, and some are missing; sequencing was by immunoSEQ multiplex PCR. From that table come the V and J calls and clone size; the DNA was used to work out D and trimming. This table has 430,000 or so clones, roughly 90% appearing once. Germline trimming cut 4 bases from V and 1 base from J; bases unmatched to any gene: 14. Per the germline V gene, CDR1 is SGHAT and CDR2 is FQNNGV. The length of the CDR3 is 18 residues. Patients in Seattle were enrolled during active infection, then followed longitudinally.

The origin of this receptor is a man aged 18 to 35 with COVID-19, enrolled during active disease. The V and J genes are TRBV11-2 and TRBJ1-2, with TRBD1 matching over 8 bases. Sequenced input: peripheral blood. The DNA for the CDR3 is TGTGCCAGCAGCTATAACCTGGGACAGGAAATAATTAACTATGGCTACACCTTC. Encoded protein: CASSYNLGQEIINYGYTF.